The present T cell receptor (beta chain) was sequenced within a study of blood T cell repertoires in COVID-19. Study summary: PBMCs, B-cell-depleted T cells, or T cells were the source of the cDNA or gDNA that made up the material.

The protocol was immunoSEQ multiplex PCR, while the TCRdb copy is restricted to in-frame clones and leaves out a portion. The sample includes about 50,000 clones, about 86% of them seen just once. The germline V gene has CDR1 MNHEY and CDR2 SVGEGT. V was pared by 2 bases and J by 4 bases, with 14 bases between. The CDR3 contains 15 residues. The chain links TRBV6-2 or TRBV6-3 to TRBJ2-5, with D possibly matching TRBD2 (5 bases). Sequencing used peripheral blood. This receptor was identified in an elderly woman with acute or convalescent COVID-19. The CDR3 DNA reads TGTGCCAGCAGTTACACGGCTTTAAGCGGAGAGACCCAGTACTTC. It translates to CASSYTALSGETQYF.